The rows below give T cell receptor beta chains drawn from one sample of a study of blood T cell repertoires in COVID-19. Using immunoSEQ multiplex PCR, the repertoire was profiled, and TCRdb retains in-frame clones only, with some absent. The data show 150,000 to 200,000 clones, about 72% seen once. Sample: PBMCs or T cells enriched from blood (not recorded which). Source of these receptors: a woman between 45 and 60 years old who had recovered from COVID-19. CDR3s include the opening cysteine and the closing phenylalanine or tryptophan. A D gene is named only where the DNA matches it firmly. Clone size appears in some rows only: once, few, many, or a class for an expanded clone.

V,D,J,size,CDR3,DNA
TRBV28,TRBD1,TRBJ2-7,once,CASSPTGGAYEQYF,TGTGCCAGCAGTCCCACAGGGGGAGCCTACGAGCAGTACTTC
TRBV18,NA,TRBJ1-1,NA,CASRSTALNTEAFF,TGTGCCAGCCGTTCTACTGCGTTGAACACTGAAGCTTTCTTT
TRBV30,NA,TRBJ1-2,NA,CAWSTGLDYGYTF,TGTGCCTGGAGCACAGGGTTGGACTATGGCTACACCTTC
TRBV2,TRBD1,TRBJ1-5,NA,CASRGDRSNQPQHF,TGTGCCAGCAGGGGGGACAGGAGCAATCAGCCCCAGCATTTT
TRBV7-8,NA,TRBJ2-2,NA,CASSFRGQNTGELFF,TGTGCCAGCAGCTTCAGAGGACAGAACACCGGGGAGCTGTTTTTT
TRBV5-1,NA,TRBJ2-3,many,CASGPTGESTDTQYF,TGCGCCAGCGGACCCACGGGGGAGAGCACAGATACGCAGTATTTT
TRBV5-5,NA,TRBJ2-4,NA,CASRPGLGGNIQYF,TGTGCCAGCAGACCGGGACTTGGGGGGAACATTCAGTACTTC
TRBV9,NA,TRBJ2-5,NA,CASSVGGRQETQYF,TGTGCCAGCAGCGTAGGTGGCAGACAAGAGACCCAGTACTTC
TRBV6-5,NA,TRBJ1-5,NA,CASSSPGRPQHF,TGTGCCAGCAGTTCCCCGGGGAGGCCCCAGCATTTT
TRBV11-2,NA,TRBJ1-2,NA,CASSATIANYGYTF,TGTGCCAGCAGCGCCACCATAGCTAACTATGGCTACACCTTC
TRBV28,NA,TRBJ2-3,NA,CASSFWTLSTDTQYF,TGTGCCAGCAGTTTTTGGACACTTAGCACAGATACGCAGTATTTT
TRBV5-1,NA,TRBJ1-6,few,CASSLAGDYYNSPLHF,TGCGCCAGCAGCTTGGCGGGGGACTACTATAATTCACCCCTCCACTTT
TRBV29-1,NA,TRBJ2-2,NA,CSVAITSPGELFF,TGCAGCGTTGCTATTACGAGTCCCGGGGAGCTGTTTTTT
TRBV5-4,TRBD2,TRBJ2-7,NA,CASSSGRDYPVEQYF,TGTGCCAGCAGCTCGGGAAGGGACTACCCGGTCGAGCAGTACTTC
TRBV28,NA,TRBJ1-1,once,CASSRRMGTEAFF,TGTGCCAGCAGTCGGCGGATGGGCACTGAAGCTTTCTTT
TRBV29-1,NA,TRBJ2-7,NA,CSVEGQVGDEQYF,TGCAGCGTTGAAGGGCAGGTTGGTGACGAGCAGTACTTC
TRBV6-5,TRBD1,TRBJ2-7,NA,CASKGQGANEQYF,TGTGCCAGCAAGGGACAGGGGGCTAACGAGCAGTACTTC
TRBV5-1,TRBD1,TRBJ1-1,once,CASSLAETGDQAFF,TGCGCCAGCAGCTTGGCCGAGACAGGGGATCAAGCTTTCTTT
TRBV27,TRBD2,TRBJ2-7,few,CASSFGGERGYEQYF,TGTGCCAGCAGTTTTGGGGGGGAGAGGGGTTACGAGCAGTACTTC
TRBV28,TRBD1,TRBJ1-1,NA,CASSLSGGIMNTEAFF,TGTGCCAGCAGTTTATCAGGGGGGATTATGAACACTGAAGCTTTCTTT
TRBV28,TRBD2,TRBJ2-2,NA,CASSLGLAGVVHGELFF,TGTGCCAGCAGTCTTGGACTAGCGGGAGTAGTTCACGGGGAGCTGTTTTTT
TRBV24-1,TRBD2,TRBJ2-7,NA,CATSDGGSAYEQYF,TGTGCCACCAGTGACGGGGGGTCGGCCTACGAGCAGTACTTC
TRBV28,TRBD2,TRBJ2-1,NA,CASSLALAGLNEQFF,TGTGCCAGCAGTTTAGCCCTAGCGGGATTGAATGAGCAGTTCTTC
TRBV27,TRBD1,TRBJ1-4,NA,CASSPHGRGFFATNEKLFF,TGTGCCAGCAGTCCCCACGGCAGGGGGTTCTTTGCAACTAATGAAAAACTGTTTTTT
TRBV12-5,TRBD2,TRBJ2-1,NA,CASGLSIAGGGNEQFF,TGTGCTAGTGGTTTGTCGATAGCGGGAGGCGGTAATGAGCAGTTCTTC
TRBV12-5,TRBD1,TRBJ2-1,NA,CASGLNILDRVSDEQFF,TGTGCTAGTGGTTTGAATATATTGGACAGGGTAAGCGATGAGCAGTTCTTC
TRBV29-1,TRBD2,TRBJ2-2,NA,CSVGARSGSTGELFF,TGCAGCGTCGGGGCGCGTAGCGGGTCCACCGGGGAGCTGTTTTTT
TRBV29-1,TRBD1,TRBJ1-4,NA,CSAVGDSSTNEKLFF,TGCAGCGCTGTGGGGGACAGTTCAACTAATGAAAAACTGTTTTTT
TRBV7-3,NA,TRBJ2-5,NA,CASSLNPGRETQYF,TGTGCCAGCAGCTTAAATCCAGGGAGGGAGACCCAGTACTTC
TRBV14,NA,TRBJ2-3,NA,CASSPGLPGDTQYF,TGTGCCAGCAGCCCGGGACTGCCGGGAGATACGCAGTATTTT
TRBV20-1,NA,TRBJ2-1,NA,CSASGSREQFF,TGCAGTGCTAGCGGGAGCCGGGAGCAGTTCTTC
TRBV5-1,TRBD2,TRBJ2-7,few,CASSSGTSGSGEQYF,TGCGCCAGCAGCTCTGGGACTAGCGGGAGCGGTGAGCAGTACTTC
TRBV5-1,TRBD1,TRBJ1-2,NA,CASSSPGQGAGGYTF,TGCGCCAGCAGCTCGCCCGGACAGGGGGCAGGTGGCTACACCTTC
TRBV11-2,TRBD1,TRBJ1-3,NA,CASSSTGGSGNTIYF,TGTGCCAGCAGCTCCACAGGGGGCTCTGGAAACACCATATATTTT
TRBV7-3,NA,TRBJ2-1,NA,CASSGSQGSYNEQFF,TGTGCCAGCAGCGGCTCGCAGGGGAGCTACAATGAGCAGTTCTTC
TRBV30,NA,TRBJ1-5,NA,CAWNWGGNSNQPQHF,TGTGCCTGGAATTGGGGAGGGAATAGCAATCAGCCCCAGCATTTT
TRBV23-1,TRBD2,TRBJ2-1,NA,CACSTSGCYNEQFF,TGCGCCTGTTCGACTAGCGGCTGCTACAATGAGCAGTTCTTC
TRBV19,NA,TRBJ1-3,NA,CATGTLTGNTIYF,TGTGCCACCGGGACATTAACTGGAAACACCATATATTTT
TRBV27,NA,TRBJ1-1,NA,CASSLFAITGGNTEAFF,TGTGCCAGCAGTTTATTTGCCATCACGGGTGGAAACACTGAAGCTTTCTTT
TRBV5-6,TRBD1,TRBJ1-6,few,CASSLVGGTGFSPLHF,TGTGCCAGCAGCTTGGTAGGCGGGACAGGGTTTTCACCCCTCCACTTT
TRBV7-9,NA,TRBJ1-5,once,CASSFGRGSNQPQHF,TGTGCCAGCAGCTTCGGAAGGGGTAGCAATCAGCCCCAGCATTTT
TRBV6-5,NA,TRBJ2-7,NA,CASSRDTVSYEQYF,TGTGCCAGCAGTAGGGACACGGTCTCCTACGAGCAGTACTTC
TRBV30,TRBD1,TRBJ2-1,once,CAWSIGGTGGDEQFF,TGTGCCTGGAGTATAGGTGGGACAGGGGGCGATGAGCAGTTCTTC
TRBV28,TRBD2,TRBJ2-1,NA,CASSTPTSVKGQFF,TGTGCCAGCAGTACCCCCACTAGCGTCAAGGGGCAGTTCTTC
TRBV28,NA,TRBJ1-6,NA,CASTIPAGPLHF,TGTGCCAGCACCATCCCAGCGGGGCCCCTCCACTTT
TRBV4-3,NA,TRBJ1-2,few,CASSQADRNYGYTF,TGCGCCAGCAGCCAAGCCGACAGGAACTATGGCTACACCTTC
TRBV19,NA,TRBJ2-5,NA,CAGRGTQETQYF,TGTGCCGGACGCGGGACTCAAGAGACCCAGTACTTC
TRBV28,NA,TRBJ1-2,NA,CASRPFFVEGDYGYTF,TGTGCCAGCAGGCCTTTTTTCGTAGAGGGCGACTATGGCTACACCTTC
TRBV28,TRBD2,TRBJ2-2,NA,CASSRGTSGLNLNTGELFF,TGTGCCAGCAGTCGCGGGACTAGCGGGCTCAACTTGAACACCGGGGAGCTGTTTTTT